This TCR beta chain was observed in a study of T cell responses to AZD1222 COVID-19 vaccine. Assay used: immunoSEQ multiplex PCR; TCRdb lists only in-frame clones, some missing. The data hold around 28,000 clones, with around 80% observed a single time. There are 16 residues in the CDR3. The J segment lost 2 bases and the V segment lost 2 bases, leaving 8 bases of the junction unmatched. Germline-derived CDR1 and CDR2 are SGHTA and FQGNSA. The sequence came from an adult in good health. Material: peripheral blood, obtained on day 0 of AZD1222 vaccination. This chain joins TRBV7-2 and TRBJ2-7; 8 bases match TRBD1. CDR3 sequence: CASSLSGTGVTYEQYF. The CDR3 DNA sequence: TGTGCCAGCAGCTTATCCGGGACAGGAGTAACCTACGAGCAGTACTTC.